This T cell receptor beta chain was recovered during a study of T-cell memory formation after mild COVID-19. This clonotype was observed a handful of times. TCRdb processed the 5' RACE reads anew with MiXCR; each CDR3 protein has one entry. The sample has roughly 450,000 distinct CDR3 sequences; approximately 18% are singletons. The germline V and J ends were trimmed by 7 bases and 4 bases, with 12 bases remaining between them. This CDR3 is 12 amino acids long. Germline V gives CDR1 DFQATT, CDR2 SNEGSKA (reference sequence). The sequenced material came from PBMCs or a T cell subset sorted from them (not recorded which). This rearrangement joins TRBV20-1 to TRBJ2-3; D uncertain. This sequence originates from a man younger than 35 who had mild COVID-19 (a few samples of this study predate the infection). Cell type and time point are not known. In DNA form, the CDR3 reads TGCAGTGAACAAGGGCTGGCAGATACGCAGTATTTT. Protein: CSEQGLADTQYF.